The clone carrying this T cell receptor (beta chain) came up many times. As yet, its antigen is unknown. The entry originates in a study of T cells in Graves' hyperthyroidism and ophthalmopathy. General study results and limits: Expanded thyroid clonotypes (above 0.001) were mostly also found in blood.

Amplified TCR beta CDR3 regions derived from RNA transcripts. Primed by the HTBI set, a first-round RT-PCR was run on the TCR CDR3. One entry per CDR3 protein, called by TCRdb with MiXCR from the multiplex PCR reads. This table has around 720,000 distinct CDR3 sequences, around 40% appearing once. The V end was cut by 1 base, the J end by 8 bases, with 11 bases between. The CDR3 has 14 residues. In germline, CDR1 is SGHTA, CDR2 FQGNSA. Patients aged 18 to 65 had newly diagnosed hyperthyroidism that had lasted under 2 months. Researchers barred patients who had uncontrolled infection, other autoimmune disease, pregnancy or lactation.

The genes are TRBV7-2 and TRBJ1-4; no reliable D call. Sequenced input: blood. The receptor comes from a woman aged 40 to 50 with Graves' hyperthyroidism. CDR3 coding DNA: TGTGCCAGCAGCTTAGTTACGTTTGGGGAAAAACTGTTTTTT. Amino acids: CASSLVTFGEKLFF.